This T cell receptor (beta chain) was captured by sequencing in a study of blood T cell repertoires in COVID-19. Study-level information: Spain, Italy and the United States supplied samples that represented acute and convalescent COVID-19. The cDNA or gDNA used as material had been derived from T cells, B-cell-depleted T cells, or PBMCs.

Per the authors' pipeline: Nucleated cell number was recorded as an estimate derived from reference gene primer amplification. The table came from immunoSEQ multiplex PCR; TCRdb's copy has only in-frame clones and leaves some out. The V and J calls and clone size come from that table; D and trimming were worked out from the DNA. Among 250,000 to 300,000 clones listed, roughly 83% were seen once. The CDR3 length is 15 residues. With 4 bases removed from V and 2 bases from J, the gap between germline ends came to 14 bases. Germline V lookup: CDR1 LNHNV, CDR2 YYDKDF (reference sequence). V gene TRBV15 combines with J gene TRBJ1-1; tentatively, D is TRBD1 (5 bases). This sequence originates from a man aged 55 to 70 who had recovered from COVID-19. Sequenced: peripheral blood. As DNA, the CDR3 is TGTGCCACCAGCAAAAGGAGGGGCTCAAACACTGAAGCTTTCTTT. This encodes CATSKRRGSNTEAFF. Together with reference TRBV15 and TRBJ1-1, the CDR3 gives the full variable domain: DAMVIQNPRYQVTQFGKPVTLSCSQTLNHNVMYWYQQKSSQAPKLLFHYYDKDFNNEADTPDNFQSRRPNTSFCFLDIRSPGLGDTAMYLCATSKRRGSNTEAFFGQGTRLTVV.